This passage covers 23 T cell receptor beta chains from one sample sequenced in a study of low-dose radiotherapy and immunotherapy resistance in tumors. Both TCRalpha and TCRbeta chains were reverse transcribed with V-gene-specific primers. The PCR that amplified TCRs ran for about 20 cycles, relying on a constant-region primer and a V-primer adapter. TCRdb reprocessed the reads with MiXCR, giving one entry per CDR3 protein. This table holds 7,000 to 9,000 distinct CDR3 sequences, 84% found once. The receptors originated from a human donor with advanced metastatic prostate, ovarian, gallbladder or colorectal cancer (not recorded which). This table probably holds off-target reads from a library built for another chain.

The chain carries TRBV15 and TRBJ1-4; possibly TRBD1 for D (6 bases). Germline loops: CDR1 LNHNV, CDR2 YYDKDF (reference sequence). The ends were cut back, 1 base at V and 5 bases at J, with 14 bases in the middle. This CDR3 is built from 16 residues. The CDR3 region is CATSRVPWTENEKLFF. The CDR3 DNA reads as TGTGCCACCAGCAGAGTTCCCTGGACAGAGAATGAAAAACTGTTTTTT. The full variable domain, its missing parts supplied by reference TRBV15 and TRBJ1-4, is DAMVIQNPRYQVTQFGKPVTLSCSQTLNHNVMYWYQQKSSQAPKLLFHYYDKDFNNEADTPDNFQSRRPNTSFCFLDIRSPGLGDTAMYLCATSRVPWTENEKLFFGSGTQLSVL.

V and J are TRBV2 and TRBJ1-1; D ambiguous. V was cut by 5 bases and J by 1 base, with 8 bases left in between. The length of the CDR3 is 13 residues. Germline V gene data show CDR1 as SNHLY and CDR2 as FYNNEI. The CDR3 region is CASSRVWNTEAFF. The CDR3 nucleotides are TGTGCCAGCAGTCGGGTTTGGAACACTGAAGCTTTCTTT.

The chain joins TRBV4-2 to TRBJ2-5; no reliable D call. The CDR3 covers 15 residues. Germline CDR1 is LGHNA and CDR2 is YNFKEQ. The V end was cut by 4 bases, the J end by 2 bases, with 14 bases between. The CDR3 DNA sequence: TGTGCCAGCAGCCGATCGCAAGCCCTACAAGAGACCCAGTACTTC. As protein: CASSRSQALQETQYF.

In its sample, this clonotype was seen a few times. DNA for the CDR3: TGTGCCAGCAGCCGACTCAGGGGACTAGCGGGGCAAGAGACCCAGTACTTC. This codes for CASSRLRGLAGQETQYF. The V and J genes are TRBV6-1 and TRBJ2-5, with 13 positions matching TRBD2. From germline, CDR1 is MNHNS and CDR2 SASEGT. J gave up 2 bases and V 6 bases, and 9 bases lay outside the gene matches. CDR3 size: 17 residues.

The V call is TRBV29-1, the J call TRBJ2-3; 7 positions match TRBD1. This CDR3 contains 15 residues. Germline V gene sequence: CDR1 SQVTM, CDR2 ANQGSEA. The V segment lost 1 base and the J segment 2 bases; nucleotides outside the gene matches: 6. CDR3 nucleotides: TGCAGCGTTGAAGCGGTAGGGGGCTACACAGATACGCAGTATTTT. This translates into CSVEAVGGYTDTQYF.

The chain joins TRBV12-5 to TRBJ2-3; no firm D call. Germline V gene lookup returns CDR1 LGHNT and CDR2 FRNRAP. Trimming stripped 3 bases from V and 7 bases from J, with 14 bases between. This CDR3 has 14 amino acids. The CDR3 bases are TGTGCTAGTGGTTTCGTTCCTACGCGGAATACGCAGTATTTT. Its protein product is CASGFVPTRNTQYF.

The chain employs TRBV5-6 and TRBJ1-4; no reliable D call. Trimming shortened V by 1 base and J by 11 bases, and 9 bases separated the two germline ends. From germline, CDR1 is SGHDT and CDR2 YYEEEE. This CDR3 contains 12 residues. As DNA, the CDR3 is TGTGCCAGCAGCTTGTGGGGAGGGAAACTGTTTTTT. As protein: CASSLWGGKLFF.

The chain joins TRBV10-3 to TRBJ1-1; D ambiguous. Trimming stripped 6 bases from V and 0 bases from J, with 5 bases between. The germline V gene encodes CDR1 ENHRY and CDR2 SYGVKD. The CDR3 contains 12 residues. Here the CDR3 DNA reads TGTGCCATCAGCGTTCTGAACACTGAAGCTTTCTTT. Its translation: CAISVLNTEAFF.

Here the CDR3 reads CASSATGYGYTF. The CDR3 nucleotides read TGTGCCAGCAGCGCGACAGGGTATGGCTACACCTTC. This chain connects TRBV11-1 to TRBJ1-2, with TRBD1 matching 7 bases. The trim removed 5 bases at V and 5 bases at J, leaving 2 bases unmatched. The CDR3 has 12 residues. Germline CDR1 is SGHAT and CDR2 is FQDESV (reference sequence).

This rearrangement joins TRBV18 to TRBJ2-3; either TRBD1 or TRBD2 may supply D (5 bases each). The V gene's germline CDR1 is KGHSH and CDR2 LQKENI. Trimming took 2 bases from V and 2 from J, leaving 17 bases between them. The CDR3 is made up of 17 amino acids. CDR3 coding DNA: TGTGCCAGCTCACCATTGGGACGTCAGATATTCACAGATACGCAGTATTTT. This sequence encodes CASSPLGRQIFTDTQYF. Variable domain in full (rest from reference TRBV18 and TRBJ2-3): NAGVMQNPRHLVRRRGQEARLRCSPMKGHSHVYWYRQLPEEGLKFMVYLQKENIIDESGMPKERFSAEFPKEGPSILRIQQVVRGDSAAYFCASSPLGRQIFTDTQYFGPGTRLTVL.

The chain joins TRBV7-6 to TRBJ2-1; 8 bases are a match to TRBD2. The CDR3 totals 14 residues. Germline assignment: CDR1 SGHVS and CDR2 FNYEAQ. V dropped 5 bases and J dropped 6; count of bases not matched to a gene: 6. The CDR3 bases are TGTGCCAGCAGCCGGGGGGGCCTCGGCAATGAGCAGTTCTTC. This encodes CASSRGGLGNEQFF.

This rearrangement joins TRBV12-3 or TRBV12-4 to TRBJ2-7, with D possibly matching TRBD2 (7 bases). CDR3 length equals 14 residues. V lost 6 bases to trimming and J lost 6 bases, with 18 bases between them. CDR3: CASRSTGREAEQYF. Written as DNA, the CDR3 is TGTGCCAGCAGGTCTACAGGGAGGGAGGCCGAGCAGTACTTC.

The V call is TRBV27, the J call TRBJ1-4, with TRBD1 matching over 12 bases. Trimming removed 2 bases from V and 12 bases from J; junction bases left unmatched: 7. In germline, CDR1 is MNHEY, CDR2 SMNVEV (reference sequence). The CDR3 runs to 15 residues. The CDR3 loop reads CASSLAGTGGAELFF. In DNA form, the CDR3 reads TGTGCCAGCAGTTTAGCCGGGACAGGGGGCGCAGAACTGTTTTTT.

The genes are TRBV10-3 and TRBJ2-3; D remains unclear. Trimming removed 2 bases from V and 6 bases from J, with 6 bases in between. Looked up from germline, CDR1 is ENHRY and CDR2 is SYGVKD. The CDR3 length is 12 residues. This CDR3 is CAISELGDTQYF. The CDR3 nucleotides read TGTGCCATCAGTGAGCTGGGGGATACGCAGTATTTT.

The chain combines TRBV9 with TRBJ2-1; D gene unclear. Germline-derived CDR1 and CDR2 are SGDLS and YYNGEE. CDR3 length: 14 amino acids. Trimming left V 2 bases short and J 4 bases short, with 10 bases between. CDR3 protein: CASSVRWEYNEQFF. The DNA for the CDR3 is TGTGCCAGCAGCGTTCGGTGGGAATACAATGAGCAGTTCTTC.

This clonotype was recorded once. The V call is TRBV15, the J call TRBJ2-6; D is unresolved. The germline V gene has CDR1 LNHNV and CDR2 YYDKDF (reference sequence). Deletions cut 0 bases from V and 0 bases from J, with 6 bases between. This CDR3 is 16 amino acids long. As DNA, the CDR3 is TGTGCCACCAGCAGAGATGCGGTCTCTGGGGCCAACGTCCTGACTTTC. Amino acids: CATSRDAVSGANVLTF.

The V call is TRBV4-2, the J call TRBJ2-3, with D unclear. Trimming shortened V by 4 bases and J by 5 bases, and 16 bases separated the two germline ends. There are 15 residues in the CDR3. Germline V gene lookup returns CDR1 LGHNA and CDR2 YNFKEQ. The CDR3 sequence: CASSLARLSLDTQYF. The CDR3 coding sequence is TGTGCCAGCAGCCTCGCGCGCCTTAGCCTAGATACGCAGTATTTT.

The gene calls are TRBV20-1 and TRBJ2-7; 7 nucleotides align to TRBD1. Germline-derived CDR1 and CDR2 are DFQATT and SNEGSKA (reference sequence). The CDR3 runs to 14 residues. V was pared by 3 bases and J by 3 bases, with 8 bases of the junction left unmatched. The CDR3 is CSASERGQGYEQYF. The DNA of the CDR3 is TGCAGTGCTAGCGAAAGGGGGCAGGGCTACGAGCAGTACTTC.

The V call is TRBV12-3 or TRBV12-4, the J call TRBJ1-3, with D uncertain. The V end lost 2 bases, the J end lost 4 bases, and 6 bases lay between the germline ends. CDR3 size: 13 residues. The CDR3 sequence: CASSLMSGNTIYF. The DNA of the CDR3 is TGTGCCAGCAGTTTAATGTCCGGAAACACCATATATTTT.

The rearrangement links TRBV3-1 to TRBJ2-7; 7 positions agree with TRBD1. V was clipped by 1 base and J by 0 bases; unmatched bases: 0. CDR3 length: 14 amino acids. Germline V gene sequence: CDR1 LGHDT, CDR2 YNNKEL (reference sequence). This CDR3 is CASSQGDSSYEQYF. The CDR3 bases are TGTGCCAGCAGCCAAGGGGACAGCTCCTACGAGCAGTACTTC.

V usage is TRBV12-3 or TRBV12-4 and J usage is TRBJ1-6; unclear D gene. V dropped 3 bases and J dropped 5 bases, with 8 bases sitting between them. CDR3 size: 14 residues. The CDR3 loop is CASSFGSDNSPLHF. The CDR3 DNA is TGTGCCAGCAGTTTTGGGAGCGATAATTCACCCCTCCACTTT.

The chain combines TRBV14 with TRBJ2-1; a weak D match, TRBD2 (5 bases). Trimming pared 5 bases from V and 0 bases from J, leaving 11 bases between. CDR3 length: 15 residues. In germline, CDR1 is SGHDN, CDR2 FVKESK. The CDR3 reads CASSKEVGSYNEQFF. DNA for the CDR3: TGTGCCAGCAGCAAGGAGGTGGGCTCCTACAATGAGCAGTTCTTC.

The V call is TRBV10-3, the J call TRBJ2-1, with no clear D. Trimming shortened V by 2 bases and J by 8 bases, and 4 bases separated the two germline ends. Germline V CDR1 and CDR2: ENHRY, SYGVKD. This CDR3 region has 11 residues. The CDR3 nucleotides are TGTGCCATCAGTGAGGCCGATGAGCAGTTCTTC. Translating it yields CAISEADEQFF.